This TCR beta chain stems from a study of cytomegalovirus exposure and HLA in healthy donors. Findings of the study overall: A subsequent analysis found that TCR clusters from the first cohort also tended to co-occur in the 120 or so validation repertoires, with about 93% of cluster scores above 0. The authors enumerated 150 to 200 TCR beta chains as linked to cytomegalovirus.

V lost 6 bases, J lost 7 bases, and 7 bases stayed unmatched. Germline assignment: CDR1 SEHNR and CDR2 FQNEAQ (reference sequence). The CDR3 is made up of 13 amino acids. An approximately 120-subject validation cohort, separate from the roughly 700-subject first cohort, supplied the donors. Profiled with immunoSEQ multiplex PCR; TCRdb holds only in-frame clones, not every one. This table holds 100,000 to 150,000 clones, approximately 89% found once. A word on this clone: What it binds is not known.

The sequence was collected from a woman aged 18-29 years in good health and CMV-seronegative. This sequence joins TRBV7-9 and TRBJ1-2; TRBD1 matches 8 bases. Sequenced input: PBMCs. Here the CDR3 DNA reads TGTGCCAGCAGACTAGGACAGGGAGTTGGCTACACCTTC. It yields the protein CASRLGQGVGYTF.